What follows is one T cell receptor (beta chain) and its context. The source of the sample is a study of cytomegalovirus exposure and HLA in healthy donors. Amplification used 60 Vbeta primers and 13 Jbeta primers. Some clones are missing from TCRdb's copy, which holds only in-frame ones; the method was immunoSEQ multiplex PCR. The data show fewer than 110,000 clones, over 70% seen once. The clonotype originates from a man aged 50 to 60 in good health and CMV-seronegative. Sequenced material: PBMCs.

CDR3 sequence reads: CASSLPGQGQETQYF. The CDR3 DNA follows: TGTGCCAGCAGCCTCCCGGGACAGGGCCAAGAGACCCAGTACTTC. This chain connects TRBV28 to TRBJ2-5; TRBD1 matches at 9 bases. The germline gives CDR1 MDHEN, CDR2 SYDVKM. The CDR3 is 15 residues long. Trimming cost V 6 bases and J 1 base; bases outside gene matches: 6.